Listed here are 9 T cell receptor beta chains from one sample, sequenced in a study of glioma-infiltrating T cells after dendritic cell vaccination. Time point denoted: after dendritic cell vaccination, including at tumor progression/relapse. The protocol was immunoSEQ multiplex PCR, while the TCRdb copy is restricted to in-frame clones and leaves out a portion. The data show some 110,000 clones, with roughly 89% seen just once and roughly 3% held by the top ten. The specimen comprised blood, sampled after dendritic cell vaccination. These TCRs come from a human donor with glioblastoma.

The J gene is TRBJ2-2, the V gene TRBV2; D is perhaps TRBD2 (6 bases). Trimming took off 8 bases at V and 4 bases at J, with 17 bases between the two ends. Germline CDR1 SNHLY, CDR2 FYNNEI. This CDR3 is 15 amino acids long. The CDR3: CASCRAGGFTGELFF. CDR3 in DNA: TGTGCCAGCTGTCGAGCCGGAGGGTTCACCGGGGAGCTGTTTTTT.

V usage is TRBV5-1 and J usage is TRBJ2-1; a weak D match, TRBD1 (5 bases). This CDR3 is built from 15 residues. Trimming cost V 4 bases and J 0 bases, with 11 bases left between them. Germline V CDR1 and CDR2: SGHRS, YFSETQ. The CDR3 reads CASSQGANSYNEQFF. The CDR3 DNA reads TGCGCCAGCAGCCAAGGGGCGAACTCCTACAATGAGCAGTTCTTC. The full variable domain, with the rest looked up from reference TRBV5-1 and TRBJ2-1, is KAGVTQTPRYLIKTRGQQVTLSCSPISGHRSVSWYQQTPGQGLQFLFEYFSETQRNKGNFPGRFSGRQFSNSRSEMNVSTLELGDSALYLCASSQGANSYNEQFFGPGTRLTVL.

This chain uses TRBV27 with TRBJ2-5; D is unclear. V shed 2 bases and J shed 5 bases, with 9 bases lying between them. CDR3 size: 13 residues. Germline loops: CDR1 MNHEY, CDR2 SMNVEV (reference sequence). In DNA, the CDR3 is TGTGCCAGCAGTTTAATGGGCGCTGAGACCCAGTACTTC. Its protein product is CASSLMGAETQYF.

The chain employs TRBV7-9 and TRBJ2-7, with 9 bases matching TRBD1. This CDR3 is 14 amino acids long. Germline CDR1 and CDR2: SEHNR and FQNEAQ (reference sequence). J gave up 0 bases and V 8 bases, and 5 bases lay outside the gene matches. Here the CDR3 reads CASRTGELSYEQYF. The CDR3 nucleotides are TGTGCCAGCCGGACAGGGGAGCTCTCCTACGAGCAGTACTTC.

This clone occurred a few times. The rearrangement links TRBV19 to TRBJ1-1; no reliable D call. Germline CDR1 and CDR2: LNHDA and SQIVND (reference sequence). Trimming shortened V by 3 bases and J by 2 bases, and 7 bases separated the two germline ends. The CDR3 length is 13 residues. The CDR3 sequence: CASSMRGNTEAFF. The CDR3 region has the DNA TGTGCCAGTAGTATGCGAGGAAACACTGAAGCTTTCTTT.

This clone was counted once. The gene calls are TRBV5-4 and TRBJ2-2; 7 nucleotides line up with TRBD1. Germline CDR1 reads SGHNT; CDR2 reads YYREEE (reference sequence). The CDR3 is 16 amino acids. V shed 0 bases, J shed 4 bases, and the junction held 6 bases outside the gene matches. The CDR3 DNA reads as TGTGCCAGCAGCTTGGCCGACAGGGAGCCCACCGGGGAGCTGTTTTTT. It encodes CASSLADREPTGELFF.

The J gene is TRBJ2-1, the V gene TRBV2; a possible D gene is TRBD2 (6 bases). CDR1 is SNHLY and CDR2 is FYNNEI in the germline V gene. Trimming left V 10 bases short and J 7 bases short, with 11 bases between. This CDR3 contains 11 residues. CDR3 coding DNA: TGTGCCACCACTAGCTATAATGAGCAGTTCTTC. Its protein is CATTSYNEQFF.

The V call is TRBV19, the J call TRBJ2-1; TRBD2 matches at 12 bases. Germline trimming cut 4 bases from V and 5 bases from J; bases unmatched to any gene: 3. CDR1 and CDR2 from the germline V gene are LNHDA and SQIVND (reference sequence). The CDR3 consists of 15 residues. The CDR3 nucleotides read TGTGCCAGTAGTAGGACTAGCGGGGTAGACAATGAGCAGTTCTTC. It yields the protein CASSRTSGVDNEQFF. The full variable domain, rest sourced from reference TRBV19 and TRBJ2-1, is DGGITQSPKYLFRKEGQNVTLSCEQNLNHDAMYWYRQDPGQGLRLIYYSQIVNDFQKGDIAEGYSVSREKKESFPLTVTSAQKNPTAFYLCASSRTSGVDNEQFFGPGTRLTVL.

The chain carries TRBV6-6 and TRBJ2-1; 7 bases map to TRBD1. The CDR3 has 13 residues. V lost 5 bases and J lost 6; bases outside the gene matches: 4. Germline V gene lookup returns CDR1 MNHNY and CDR2 SVGAGI (reference sequence). CDR3 sequence: CASSQRQGNEQFF. Written as DNA, the CDR3 is TGTGCCAGCAGTCAACGACAGGGCAATGAGCAGTTCTTC.